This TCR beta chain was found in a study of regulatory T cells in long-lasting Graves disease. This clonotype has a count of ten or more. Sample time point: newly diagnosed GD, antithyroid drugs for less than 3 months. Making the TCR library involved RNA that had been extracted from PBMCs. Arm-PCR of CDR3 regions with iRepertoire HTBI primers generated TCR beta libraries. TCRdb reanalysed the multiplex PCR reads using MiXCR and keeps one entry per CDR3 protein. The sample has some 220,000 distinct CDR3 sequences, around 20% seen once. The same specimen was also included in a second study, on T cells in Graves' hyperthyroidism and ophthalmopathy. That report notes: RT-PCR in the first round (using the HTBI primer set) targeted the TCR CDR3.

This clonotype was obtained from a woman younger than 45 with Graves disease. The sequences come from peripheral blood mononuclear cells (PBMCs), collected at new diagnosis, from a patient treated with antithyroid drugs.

CDR3 bases: TGTGCCACCGCTTCCAGCAATCAGCCCCAGCATTTT. This encodes CATASSNQPQHF. J is TRBJ1-5 and V is TRBV28, with D uncertain. The V and J ends lost 10 bases and 1 base respectively, with 8 bases between them. CDR3 length: 12 residues. Germline CDR1 and CDR2: MDHEN and SYDVKM.